This is a list of T cell receptor beta chains from one sample in a study of T cell responses to AZD1222 COVID-19 vaccine. Clones were read by immunoSEQ multiplex PCR, and TCRdb kept only the in-frame ones, dropping some. The sample yields around 260,000 clones, approximately 93% seen once. The starting material was peripheral blood, obtained on day 0 of AZD1222 vaccination. All receptors come from an adult in good health. The CDR3 runs from the conserved cysteine through the conserved F or W.

CDR3 length,V gene,J gene,CDR3 protein
20,TRBV28,TRBJ2-1,CASSPPPFSGIGISYNEQFF
18,TRBV5-1,TRBJ2-7,CASSLGRGTSGGSYEQYF
15,TRBV5-1,TRBJ1-5,CASRPPNDSNQPQHF
14,TRBV19,TRBJ1-1,CASKWGRGGTEAFF
13,TRBV27,TRBJ1-2,CASSSALGAGYTF
14,TRBV18,TRBJ2-7,CASSRVAGGNEQYF
13,TRBV18,TRBJ1-1,CASSPGGGAEAFF
16,TRBV27,TRBJ1-5,CASTLPCPARNQPQHF
15,TRBV4-3,TRBJ2-7,CASSQEGGSPPEQYF
15,TRBV28,TRBJ2-7,CASSISGTGTYEQYF
17,TRBV5-4,TRBJ2-6,CASSADPFPSGANVLTF
14,TRBV19,TRBJ1-4,CASNNRVLNEKLFF
13,TRBV24-1,TRBJ2-1,CATGGVGYNEQFF
14,TRBV5-4,TRBJ2-1,CASSLGRASGEQFF
13,TRBV28,TRBJ1-1,CASSFMVNTEAFF
14,TRBV5-6,TRBJ1-1,CASSPQGRNTEAFF
13,TRBV5-5,TRBJ1-2,CASSPGQGLYYTF
13,TRBV3-1/TRBV3-2,TRBJ1-2,CASSQAGLGGYTF
16,TRBV5-5,TRBJ1-5,CASSLAPGGSNQPQHF
15,TRBV5-1,TRBJ1-6,CASSLSGQGRSPLHF
11,TRBV19,TRBJ1-5,CASSPGSSQHF
15,TRBV7-2,TRBJ2-7,CASSSEGLANYEQYF
13,TRBV7-3,TRBJ2-7,CASSPGLGREQYF
15,TRBV4-3,TRBJ1-1,CASSQESGPTGEAFF
14,TRBV6-5,TRBJ1-6,CASSQQGENSPLHF
15,TRBV5-1,TRBJ2-3,CASSRTRRGTDTQYF
16,TRBV4-1,TRBJ1-5,CASSQGPGPDNQPQHF
15,TRBV24-1,TRBJ2-2,CATSDARTYTGELFF
14,TRBV4-1,TRBJ1-2,CASSQDGGGYGYTF
16,TRBV7-2,TRBJ2-5,CASSHIRGTRKETQYF
12,TRBV28,TRBJ2-7,CASTQGAYEQYF
16,TRBV19,TRBJ2-5,CASSIGPGLAGETQYF
13,TRBV7-9,TRBJ1-1,CASSLQTGTEAFF
11,TRBV29-1,TRBJ1-2,CSVGDTYGYTF
17,TRBV27,TRBJ2-3,CASSLSATGPGTDTQYF
17,TRBV4-2,TRBJ2-7,CASSQVARPGGEYEQYF
16,TRBV3-1/TRBV3-2,TRBJ1-1,CASSQAAGTKNTEAFF
15,TRBV5-1,TRBJ2-3,CASSLAERPTDTQYF
13,TRBV28,TRBJ2-2,CATGQGRTGELFF
13,TRBV19,TRBJ1-2,CASTLPGAVGYTF
16,TRBV18,TRBJ1-3,CASSSDRESSGNTIYF
15,TRBV11-2,TRBJ1-6,CASSPPRRINSPLHF
15,TRBV19,TRBJ2-1,CASSIGGWPGEEQFF
19,TRBV3-1/TRBV3-2,TRBJ2-3,CASSQAPLERSGGTDTQYF
13,TRBV13,TRBJ2-5,CASSLVGRETQYF
15,TRBV5-1,TRBJ2-7,CASSLARSGPYEQYF
14,TRBV19,TRBJ2-7,CASSIGHFSYEQYF
14,TRBV2,TRBJ2-7,CASKWGGNSYEQYF
13,TRBV27,TRBJ1-1,CASRWTGGTEAFF
12,TRBV28,TRBJ1-1,CASSSQDTEAFF